Reported below is one T cell receptor (beta chain). Its antigen is currently unknown. Germline CDR1 is KGHDR and CDR2 is SFDVKD. The CDR3 has 14 amino acids. The V segment lost 3 bases and the J segment 4 bases; nucleotides outside the gene matches: 3. The data are from a study of vaccination effects on CD4 cells after COVID-19. For the study at large: Sampling occurred a median 72 days post second dose, range 14 to 241.

Overall study findings and caveats: In healthy vaccinees, only 1 of 255 vaccine-induced clones cross-reacted with common cold coronaviruses.

Viral peptide pools were used in the ViraFEST assay to expand antigen-specific CD4+ T cells, and sequencing came afterward. Investigators separated out CD4+ T cells once about eleven days of culture had passed. Either the mRNA-1273 or the BNT162b2 vaccine was given to participants as two doses. Generated by immunoSEQ multiplex PCR, the TCRdb table keeps only in-frame clones and is missing some. Here the sample spans fewer than 35,000 clones, roughly 80% being singletons. Sample: CD4+ T cells from PBMCs cultured with SARS-CoV-2 spike peptides, taken after COVID-19 vaccination. The gene calls are TRBV24-1 and TRBJ2-5; TRBD2 matches at 8 bases. The receptor was isolated from a human donor who received a COVID-19 vaccine. Some clones in this sample may be carry-over from other donors' samples. CDR3 nucleotides: TGTGCCACCAGTGATGCAACTAGCGGAGAGACCCAGTACTTC. This encodes CATSDATSGETQYF.